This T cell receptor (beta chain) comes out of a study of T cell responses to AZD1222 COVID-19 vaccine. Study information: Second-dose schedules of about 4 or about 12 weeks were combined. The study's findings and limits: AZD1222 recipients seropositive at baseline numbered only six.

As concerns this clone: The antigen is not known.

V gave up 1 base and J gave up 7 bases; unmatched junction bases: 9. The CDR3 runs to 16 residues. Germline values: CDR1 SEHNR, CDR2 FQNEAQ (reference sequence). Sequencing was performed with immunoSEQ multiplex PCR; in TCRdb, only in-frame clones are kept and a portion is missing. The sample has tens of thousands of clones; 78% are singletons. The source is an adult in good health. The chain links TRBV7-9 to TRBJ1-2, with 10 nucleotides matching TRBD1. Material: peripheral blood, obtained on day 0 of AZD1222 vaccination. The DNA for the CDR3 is TGTGCCAGCAGCTTAGACTCGACAGGGGGCGCAGGTGGCTACACCTTC. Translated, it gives CASSLDSTGGAGGYTF.